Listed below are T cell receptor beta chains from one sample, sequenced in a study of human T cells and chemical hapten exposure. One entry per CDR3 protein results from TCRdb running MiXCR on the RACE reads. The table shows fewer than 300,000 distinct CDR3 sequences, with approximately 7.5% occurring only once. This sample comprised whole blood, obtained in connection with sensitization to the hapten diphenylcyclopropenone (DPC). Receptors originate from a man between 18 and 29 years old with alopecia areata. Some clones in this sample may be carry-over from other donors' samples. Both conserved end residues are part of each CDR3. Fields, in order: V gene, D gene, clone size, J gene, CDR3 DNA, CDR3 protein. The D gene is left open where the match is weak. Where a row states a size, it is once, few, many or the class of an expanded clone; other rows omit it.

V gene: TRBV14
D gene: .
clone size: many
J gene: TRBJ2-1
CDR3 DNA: TGTGCCAGTGAGGACAGAGAGTACAATGAGCAGTTCTTC
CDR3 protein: CASEDREYNEQFF

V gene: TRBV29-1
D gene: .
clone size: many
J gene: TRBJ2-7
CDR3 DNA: TGCAGCGTTGAGTCGCGCAGCTCCTACGAGCAGTACTTC
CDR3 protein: CSVESRSSYEQYF

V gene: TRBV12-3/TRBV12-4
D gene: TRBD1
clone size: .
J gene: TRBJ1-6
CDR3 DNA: TGTGCCAGCAGTCACCGGGACAGGAATTCACCCCTCCACTTT
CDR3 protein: CASSHRDRNSPLHF

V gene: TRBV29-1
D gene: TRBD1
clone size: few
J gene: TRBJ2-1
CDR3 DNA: TGCAGCGTTGCGACAGGGGTGAGTTACAATGAGCAGTTCTTC
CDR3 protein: CSVATGVSYNEQFF

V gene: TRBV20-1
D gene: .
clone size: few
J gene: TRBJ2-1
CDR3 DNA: TGCAGTGCCGGAAGGGGAGACAATGAGCAGTTCTTC
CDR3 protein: CSAGRGDNEQFF

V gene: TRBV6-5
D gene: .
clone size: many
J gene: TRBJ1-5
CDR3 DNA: TGTGCCAGCAGTTACGGGGGGAATCAGCCCCAGCATTTT
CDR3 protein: CASSYGGNQPQHF

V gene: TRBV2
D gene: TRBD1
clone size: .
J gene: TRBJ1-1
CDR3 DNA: TGTGCCAGCAGGTTACAGGGGACGAACACTGAAGCTTTCTTT
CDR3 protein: CASRLQGTNTEAFF

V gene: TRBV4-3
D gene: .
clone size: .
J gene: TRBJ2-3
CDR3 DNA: TGCGCCAGCAGCCAAGATACAAACACTTATACGCAGTATTTT
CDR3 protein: CASSQDTNTYTQYF

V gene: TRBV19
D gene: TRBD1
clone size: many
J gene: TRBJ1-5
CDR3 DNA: TGTGCCAGTGGACAGGGTGACTTCCAGCCCCAGCATTTT
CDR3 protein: CASGQGDFQPQHF

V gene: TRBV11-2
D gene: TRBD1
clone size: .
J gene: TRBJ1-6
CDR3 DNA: TGTGCCAGCAGCTTCCTTAGCAGGGGGCTTAATTCACCCCTCCACTTT
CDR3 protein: CASSFLSRGLNSPLHF

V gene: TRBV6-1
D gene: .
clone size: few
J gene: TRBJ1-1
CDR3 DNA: TGTGCCAGCTTAAGACGTAAGGGGAGACAACTAAAGGACACTGAAGCTTTCTTT
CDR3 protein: CASLRRKGRQLKDTEAFF

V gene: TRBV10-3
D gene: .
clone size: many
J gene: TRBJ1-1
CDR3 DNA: TGTGCCATCAGTGAGGGTACTGAAGCTTTCTTT
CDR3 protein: CAISEGTEAFF

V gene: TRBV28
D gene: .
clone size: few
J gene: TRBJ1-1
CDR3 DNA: TGTGCCAGCGTTTTGACCCAGGGAGCAACGGCTGAAGCTTTCTTT
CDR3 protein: CASVLTQGATAEAFF

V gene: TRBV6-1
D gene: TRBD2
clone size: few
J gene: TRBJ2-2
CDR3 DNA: TGTGCCAGCAGTGAAAGCGGAAGCGGGGTGAACACCGGGGAGCTGTTTTTT
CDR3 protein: CASSESGSGVNTGELFF

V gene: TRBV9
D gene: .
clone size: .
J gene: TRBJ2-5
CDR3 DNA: TGTGCCAGCAGCGTAGTATATTCAGCCCAAGAGACCCAGTACTTC
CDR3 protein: CASSVVYSAQETQYF

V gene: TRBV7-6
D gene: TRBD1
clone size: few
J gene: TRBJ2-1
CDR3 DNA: TGTGCCAGCAGCCCAGGGGACAGTTACAATGAGCAGTTCTTC
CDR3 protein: CASSPGDSYNEQFF

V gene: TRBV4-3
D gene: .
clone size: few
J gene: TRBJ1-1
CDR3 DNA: TGCGCCAGCAGCCAGACAAGTGGGGTTGGCACTGAAGCTTTCTTT
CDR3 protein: CASSQTSGVGTEAFF

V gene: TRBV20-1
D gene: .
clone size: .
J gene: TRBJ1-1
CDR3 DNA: TGCAGTGCCCCGGGACTCCGGAACACTGAAGCTTTCTTT
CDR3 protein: CSAPGLRNTEAFF

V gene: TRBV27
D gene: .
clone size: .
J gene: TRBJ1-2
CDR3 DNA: TGTGCCACCCAGGGAGAGGGAGGTGGGTTTGGCTACACCTTC
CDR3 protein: CATQGEGGGFGYTF

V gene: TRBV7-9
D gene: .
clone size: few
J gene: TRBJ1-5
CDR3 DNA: TGTGCCAGCAGCTTAGCAGGGGATCAGCCCCAGCATTTT
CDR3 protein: CASSLAGDQPQHF

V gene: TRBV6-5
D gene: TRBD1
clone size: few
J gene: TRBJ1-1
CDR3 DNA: TGTGCCAGCAGTTACGCGGGACAGGGCGCAGCCGCAGCGAACACTGAAGCTTTCTTT
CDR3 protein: CASSYAGQGAAAANTEAFF

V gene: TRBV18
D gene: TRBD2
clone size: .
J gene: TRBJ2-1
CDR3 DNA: TGTGCCAGCTCAAGATCCTCACGGGGGGGCCTCGATGAGCAGTTCTTC
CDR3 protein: CASSRSSRGGLDEQFF

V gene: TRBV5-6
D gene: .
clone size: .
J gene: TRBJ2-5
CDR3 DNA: TGTGCCAGCAGCTTGCGGGGGCCCAGAGAGACCCAGTACTTC
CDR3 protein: CASSLRGPRETQYF

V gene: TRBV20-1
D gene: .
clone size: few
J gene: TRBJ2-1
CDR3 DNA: TGCAGTGCTAGCCCCGGGGGTAACGATGAGCAGTTCTTC
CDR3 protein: CSASPGGNDEQFF

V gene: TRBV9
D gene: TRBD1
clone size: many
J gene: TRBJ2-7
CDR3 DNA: TGTGCCAGCAGCGGGGACAGCGGCAAGACCTTCTACGAGCAGTACTTC
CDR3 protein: CASSGDSGKTFYEQYF

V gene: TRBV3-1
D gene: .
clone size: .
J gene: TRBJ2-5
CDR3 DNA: TGTGCCAGCACTCCGGGACCTATTTCGGAAGAGACCCAGTACTTC
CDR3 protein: CASTPGPISEETQYF

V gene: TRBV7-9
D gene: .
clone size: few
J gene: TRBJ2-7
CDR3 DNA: TGTGCCAGCAGCCCTAGGGGGTTTTACGAGCAGTACTTC
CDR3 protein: CASSPRGFYEQYF

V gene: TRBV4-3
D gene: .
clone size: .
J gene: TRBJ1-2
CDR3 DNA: TGCGCCAGCAGCCAAGATTTCGCGACCATCCACCATGGCTACACCTTC
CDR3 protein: CASSQDFATIHHGYTF

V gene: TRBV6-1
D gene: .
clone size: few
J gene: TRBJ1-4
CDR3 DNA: TGTGCCAGCAGGGCGGGGGCCTTCAATGAAAAACTGTTTTTT
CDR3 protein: CASRAGAFNEKLFF

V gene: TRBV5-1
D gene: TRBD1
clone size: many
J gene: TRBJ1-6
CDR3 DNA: TGCGCCAGCAGCCCGACCCCCGGGACAGGGGATTCACCCCTCCACTTT
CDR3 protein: CASSPTPGTGDSPLHF

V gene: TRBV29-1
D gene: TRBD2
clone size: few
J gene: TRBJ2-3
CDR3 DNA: TGCAGCGTTGTAGCGGGCAGGGGCACAGATACGCAGTATTTT
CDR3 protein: CSVVAGRGTDTQYF

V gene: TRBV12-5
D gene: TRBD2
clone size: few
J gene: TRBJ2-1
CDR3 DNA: TGTGCTAGTGGTTTGGTGGCCCTAGCGGGCTACAATGAGCAGTTCTTC
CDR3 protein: CASGLVALAGYNEQFF

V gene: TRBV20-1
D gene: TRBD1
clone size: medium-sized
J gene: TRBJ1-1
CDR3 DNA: TGCAGTGCTAGAGCCCTAGAAGGGGGCATGACTGAAGCTTTCTTT
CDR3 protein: CSARALEGGMTEAFF